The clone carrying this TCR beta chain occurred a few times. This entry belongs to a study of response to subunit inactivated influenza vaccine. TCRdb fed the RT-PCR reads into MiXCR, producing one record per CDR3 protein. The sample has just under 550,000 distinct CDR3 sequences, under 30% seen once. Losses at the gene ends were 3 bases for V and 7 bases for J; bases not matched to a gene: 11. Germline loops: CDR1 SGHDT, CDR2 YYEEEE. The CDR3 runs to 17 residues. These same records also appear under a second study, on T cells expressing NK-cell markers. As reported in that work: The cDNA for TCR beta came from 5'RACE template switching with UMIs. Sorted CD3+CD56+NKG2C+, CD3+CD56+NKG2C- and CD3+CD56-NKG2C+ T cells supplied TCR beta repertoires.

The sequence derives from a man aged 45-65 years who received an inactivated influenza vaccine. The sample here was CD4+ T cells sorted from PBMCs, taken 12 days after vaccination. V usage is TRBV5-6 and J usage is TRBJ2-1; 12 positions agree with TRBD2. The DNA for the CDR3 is TGTGCCAGCAGCTCAGGGGCTAGCGGGGGGGCGAGAAATGAGCAGTTCTTC. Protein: CASSSGASGGARNEQFF.